These 21 T cell receptor beta chains share one sample of origin, sequenced in a study of somatic mutations in cytotoxic T cells in rheumatoid arthritis. Data came from immunoSEQ multiplex PCR; TCRdb stores just in-frame clones and leaves some out. The sample contains almost 8,500 clones, under 80% of which appear only once. Sequenced: CD8+ T cells sorted from blood. These receptors were obtained from an adult with rheumatoid arthritis.

The J gene is TRBJ1-4, the V gene TRBV6-5, with TRBD1 matching over 12 bases. The germline V gene encodes CDR1 MNHEY and CDR2 SVGAGI. V was pared by 6 bases and J by 7 bases, with 6 bases of the junction left unmatched. This CDR3 spans 15 amino acids. The CDR3 DNA sequence: TGTGCCAGCAGCCCGGGACAGGGGGCCTCTGAAAAACTGTTTTTT. It is translated as CASSPGQGASEKLFF.

This sequence joins TRBV27 and TRBJ1-3; D is perhaps TRBD1 (6 bases). V was cut by 5 bases and J by 0 bases, with 20 bases left in between. Germline V lookup: CDR1 MNHEY, CDR2 SMNVEV (reference sequence). CDR3 length: 18 residues. The CDR3 coding sequence is TGTGCCAGCAGTGCTGACAGGCCCCTTAGGGGCTCTGGAAACACCATATATTTT. Translation gives CASSADRPLRGSGNTIYF.

This clone was seen more than once but under ten times. The CDR3 here is CASSLGPGNTEAFF. DNA for the CDR3: TGTGCCAGCAGCTTAGGTCCGGGGAACACTGAAGCTTTCTTT. This chain links TRBV7-9 with TRBJ1-1; D gene uncertain. CDR1 is SEHNR and CDR2 is FQNEAQ in the germline V gene (reference sequence). CDR3 length: 14 amino acids. Deletions cut 1 base from V and 1 base from J, with 7 bases between.

The V and J genes are TRBV7-6 and TRBJ2-3; unclear D gene. The CDR3 is 15 residues long. CDR1 is SGHVS and CDR2 is FNYEAQ in the germline V gene. Trimming left V 5 bases short and J 3 bases short, with 15 bases between. CDR3 coding DNA: TGTGCCAGCAGCCGGACGGCCGAAAGGACAGATACGCAGTATTTT. It translates to CASSRTAERTDTQYF.

This clone was seen only once. The rearrangement uses TRBV9 and TRBJ2-1; 10 nucleotides align to TRBD2. The junction had 8 bases not matched to a gene; V was cut back by 1 base and J by 4 bases. The V gene's germline CDR1 is SGDLS and CDR2 YYNGEE. The CDR3 consists of 17 residues. This chain's CDR3 is CASSVQSLAGVYNEQFF. CDR3 in DNA: TGTGCCAGCAGCGTACAATCTCTAGCGGGGGTTTACAATGAGCAGTTCTTC.

This sequence joins TRBV5-4 and TRBJ2-1; 7 positions agree with TRBD1. The CDR3 sequence is 13 residues long. After removal of 4 bases from V and 4 bases from J, the junction contained 2 bases not matched to a gene. Germline CDR1 is SGHNT and CDR2 is YYREEE (reference sequence). DNA of the CDR3: TGTGCCAGCAGCCCGGGACAGTACAATGAGCAGTTCTTC. This gives the protein CASSPGQYNEQFF.

This clone has a handful of counts. The chain couples TRBV7-2 to TRBJ2-7; no definite D call. The CDR3 contains 11 residues. Trimming shortened V by 4 bases and J by 4 bases, and 5 bases separated the two germline ends. Germline CDR1 reads SGHTA; CDR2 reads FQGNSA. The CDR3 nucleotides are TGTGCCAGCAGCTCCCCTTACGAGCAGTACTTC. Its protein is CASSSPYEQYF. The full variable domain, completed using reference TRBV7-2 and TRBJ2-7, is GAGVSQSPSNKVTEKGKDVELRCDPISGHTALYWYRQSLGQGLEFLIYFQGNSAPDKSGLPSDRFSAERTGGSVSTLTIQRTQQEDSAVYLCASSSPYEQYFGPGTRLTVT.

The V call is TRBV28, the J call TRBJ1-1; 8 bases line up with TRBD1. With 6 bases clipped from V and 3 bases from J, the junction kept 3 bases outside the gene matches. Germline assignment: CDR1 MDHEN and CDR2 SYDVKM. This CDR3 region has 13 residues. CDR3: CASRIQGDTEAFF. CDR3 sequence (DNA): TGTGCCAGCAGAATACAGGGGGACACTGAAGCTTTCTTT.

The chain has TRBV4-1 and TRBJ1-1; D not resolved. Germline V lookup: CDR1 MGHRA, CDR2 YSYEKL. This CDR3 comprises 13 residues. V was shortened by 1 base and J by 3 bases, with 6 bases between the two germline ends. The CDR3 loop reads CASSQVVDTEAFF. CDR3 in DNA: TGCGCCAGCAGCCAAGTAGTGGACACTGAAGCTTTCTTT.

This sequence joins TRBV9 and TRBJ2-5; 9 bases match TRBD2. Unmatched junction bases numbered 9, after V lost 4 bases and J lost 5 bases. Germline loops: CDR1 SGDLS, CDR2 YYNGEE. The CDR3 has 15 residues. CDR3 coding DNA: TGTGCCAGCAGCACTTTTAGCGGGAGCGGGGAGACCCAGTACTTC. It is translated as CASSTFSGSGETQYF. Complete variable domain (other parts from reference TRBV9 and TRBJ2-5): DSGVTQTPKHLITATGQRVTLRCSPRSGDLSVYWYQQSLDQGLQFLIQYYNGEERAKGNILERFSAQQFPDLHSELNLSSLELGDSALYFCASSTFSGSGETQYFGPGTRLLVL.

The genes are TRBV2 and TRBJ2-5; 7 bases map to TRBD2. CDR3 size: 16 residues. V trimming: 6 bases; J trimming: 2 bases; junction bases outside the gene matches: 12. Germline values: CDR1 SNHLY, CDR2 FYNNEI. The chain's CDR3 is CASSALAGVGQETQYF. The CDR3 DNA sequence: TGTGCCAGCAGCGCGCTCGCGGGAGTGGGGCAAGAGACCCAGTACTTC. The entire variable domain, with the rest obtained from reference TRBV2 and TRBJ2-5, is as follows: EPEVTQTPSHQVTQMGQEVILRCVPISNHLYFYWYRQILGQKVEFLVSFYNNEISEKSEIFDDQFSVERPDGSNFTLKIRSTKLEDSAMYFCASSALAGVGQETQYFGPGTRLLVL.

By frequency in the sample, this clone is large. This chain links TRBV7-9 with TRBJ2-1; D is possibly TRBD2 (5 bases). The germline V gene encodes CDR1 SEHNR and CDR2 FQNEAQ (reference sequence). The CDR3 runs 14 residues. Deletions cut 1 base from V and 6 bases from J, with 10 bases between. CDR3 region: CASSLEVGLNEQFF. The CDR3 nucleotides read TGTGCCAGCAGCTTAGAGGTAGGACTCAATGAGCAGTTCTTC.

This CDR3 reads CAPHGDLTGNTIYF. CDR3 bases: TGCGCCCCCCACGGGGACCTCACTGGAAACACCATATATTTT. The chain links TRBV23-1 to TRBJ1-3, with a weak D call TRBD1 (5 bases). TRBV23-1 is known as an ORF, though its function is uncertain. This CDR3 is 14 amino acids long. Between the trimmed V and J ends, which lost 11 bases and 2 bases, there was a span of 16 bases.

The chain recombines TRBV6-1 with TRBJ2-2; D remains ambiguous. The V gene's germline CDR1 is MNHNS and CDR2 SASEGT. The CDR3 has 14 residues. Trimming stripped 5 bases from V and 3 bases from J, with 10 bases between. CDR3 sequence reads: CASSHRDYTGELFF. The CDR3 region has the DNA TGTGCCAGCAGTCACCGAGATTACACCGGGGAGCTGTTTTTT.

The V and J genes are TRBV14 and TRBJ2-7; TRBD1 matches at 7 bases. There are 14 residues in the CDR3. CDR1 SGHDN and CDR2 FVKESK come from the germline V gene. V shed 1 base, J shed 2 bases, and the junction held 2 bases outside the gene matches. In nucleotides, the CDR3 is TGTGCCAGCAGCCAAGTTACAGGGGCCTACGAGCAGTACTTC. Its translation: CASSQVTGAYEQYF.

In its sample, this clone was seen a few times. The chain is built from TRBV18 and TRBJ1-3; no firm D call. Germline lookup yields CDR1 KGHSH and CDR2 LQKENI. This CDR3 is built from 15 residues. Trimming removed 2 bases at V and 7 bases at J, with 15 bases between. The CDR3: CASSPWEVVGNTIYF. DNA of the CDR3: TGTGCCAGCTCACCATGGGAAGTGGTCGGGAACACCATATATTTT.

The CDR3 protein is CATSKDRFTYEQYF. CDR3 in DNA: TGTGCCACCAGCAAGGACAGATTCACCTACGAGCAGTACTTC. The rearrangement links TRBV15 to TRBJ2-7; D is possibly TRBD1 (6 bases). V was trimmed by 4 bases and J by 2 bases, leaving 12 bases between them. The CDR3 contains 14 residues. CDR1 is LNHNV, CDR2 YYDKDF, per germline (reference sequence).

J is TRBJ1-2 and V is TRBV9; a weak D match, TRBD1 (5 bases). The CDR3 spans 12 residues. Trimming pared 4 bases from V and 6 bases from J, leaving 10 bases between. The germline V gene encodes CDR1 SGDLS and CDR2 YYNGEE. The CDR3, as DNA: TGTGCCAGCAGCACAGGCACTCATGGCTACACCTTC. Translating gives CASSTGTHGYTF.

The chain links TRBV5-6 to TRBJ1-1, with no clear D. Germline V gives CDR1 SGHDT, CDR2 YYEEEE. This CDR3 region has 13 residues. The ends were cut back, 4 bases at V and 2 bases at J, with 9 bases in the middle. The CDR3 nucleotides are TGTGCCAGCAGCCCGGACCCTAACACTGAAGCTTTCTTT. Protein product: CASSPDPNTEAFF.

CDR3 DNA: TGTGCCAGCAGTGATTCTGGGGCTGGGGCCAACGTCCTGACTTTC. Translating it yields CASSDSGAGANVLTF. V usage is TRBV6-4 and J usage is TRBJ2-6; no clear D. This CDR3 comprises 15 residues. The germline V and J ends were trimmed by 3 bases and 2 bases, with 8 bases remaining between them. The germline V gene encodes CDR1 MRHNA and CDR2 SNTAGT.

The CDR3 bases are TGTGCCACCAGCAGTACCCGAGGTTCTGGGGCCAACGTCCTGACTTTC. Protein: CATSSTRGSGANVLTF. The chain employs TRBV15 and TRBJ2-6, with D hard to call. There are 16 residues in the CDR3. The V end was cut by 3 bases, the J end by 1 base, with 10 bases between. Per the germline V gene, CDR1 is LNHNV and CDR2 is YYDKDF (reference sequence).